A single sample is the source of the 20 T cell receptor beta chains below, sequenced in a study of CD8 T cells in ankylosing spondylitis (dated by TCRdb to the late 2010s). General study outcomes and caveats: A TCR beta motif of several highly homologous amino acid variants appeared characteristic of blood from ankylosing spondylitis patients.

Library preparation employed 5' RACE. Sequencer: Illumina HiSeq 2500. Using fastp trimming at Q25 and MiXCR clonotype assembly, TCRdb reanalyzed the public sequencing data and kept in-frame beta chains. Every CDR3 protein is listed once, alongside the most common genes and DNA of its rows. Across this sample there are 700,000 to 1,000,000 distinct CDR3 sequences, with about 11% seen only once. The ten largest clonotypes hold just over 0.5% of the sample. The antigens of these receptors remain unknown. Sequenced input: blood, either unsorted or a sorted T cell fraction (not recorded which). The receptors come from a male donor with ankylosing spondylitis.

The sample holds a few counts of this clonotype. The chain joins TRBV6-1 to TRBJ1-2, with 11 bases identical to TRBD1. The CDR3 is 13 residues long. Germline assignment: CDR1 MNHNS and CDR2 SASEGT. The trim removed 6 bases at V and 8 bases at J, leaving 5 bases unmatched. The CDR3 loop is CASRRTGGEGYTF. The CDR3 nucleotides are TGTGCCAGCAGAAGGACAGGGGGCGAAGGCTACACCTTC.

The chain joins TRBV5-6 to TRBJ2-1; 7 nucleotides line up with TRBD2. This CDR3 has 13 residues. V dropped 5 bases and J dropped 16; count of bases not matched to a gene: 15. Germline assignment: CDR1 SGHDT and CDR2 YYEEEE. For the CDR3, the DNA is TGTGCCAGCAGTGGGGGGGTACGGGGTAGGGATTTCTTC. Amino acids: CASSGGVRGRDFF. Based on the CDR3 plus reference TRBV5-6 and TRBJ2-1, the full variable domain is DAGVTQSPTHLIKTRGQQVTLRCSPKSGHDTVSWYQQALGQGPQFIFQYYEEEERQRGNFPDRFSGHQFPNYSSELNVNALLLGDSALYLCASSGGVRGRDFFGPGTRLTVL.

Turning to this clonotype: No DNA is shown, since the ends of the CDR3 on it are uncertain; the CDR3 is the one TCRdb lists. The V and J genes are TRBV6-2 or TRBV6-3 and TRBJ1-1; the table's D call, TRBD1, was not checked against the DNA. CDR1 is MNHEY and CDR2 is SVGEGT in the germline V gene. The CDR3 has 12 residues if both end residues are counted. The CDR3 spells CASSFGPGEAFF.

The chain recombines TRBV10-1 with TRBJ2-5, with TRBD2 as a possible D gene (5 bases). CDR1 is WNHNN and CDR2 is SYGVQD in the germline V gene (reference sequence). The ends were cut back, 4 bases at V and 5 bases at J, with 11 bases in the middle. There are 13 residues in the CDR3. CDR3 sequence: CASSGGSPETQYF. The CDR3 nucleotides read TGCGCCAGCAGTGGTGGGAGCCCCGAGACCCAGTACTTC.

This sequence joins TRBV7-9 and TRBJ2-1, with 10 bases matching TRBD2. Germline CDR1 and CDR2: SEHNR and FQNEAQ (reference sequence). This CDR3 region has 15 residues. The V and J ends lost 0 bases and 8 bases, in that order; junction bases with no gene match: 4. This CDR3 is CASSLASGRTYEQFF. The CDR3 DNA is TGTGCCAGCAGCTTAGCTAGCGGGAGGACCTATGAGCAGTTCTTC.

The V and J genes are TRBV6-2 or TRBV6-3 and TRBJ2-7; D is unresolved. Germline assignment: CDR1 MNHEY and CDR2 SVGEGT. V was trimmed by 2 bases and J by 3 bases, leaving 11 bases between them. The CDR3 loop spans 14 amino acids. In nucleotides, the CDR3 is TGTGCCAGCAGTTACCTGCAGGCAGTCTACGAGCAGTACTTC. It encodes CASSYLQAVYEQYF.

This clonotype came up many times. V and J are TRBV7-2 and TRBJ2-3, with D perhaps TRBD2 (6 bases). The CDR3 totals 15 residues. The germline gives CDR1 SGHTA, CDR2 FQGNSA. V was pared by 5 bases and J by 4 bases, with 16 bases between. The CDR3 reads CASSTTLGGADTQYF. As DNA, the CDR3 is TGTGCCAGCAGCACCACGCTCGGAGGGGCAGATACGCAGTATTTT.

This clonotype was seen repeatedly, ten times or more. This chain uses TRBV29-1 with TRBJ2-5; maybe TRBD2 (5 bases). The CDR3 spans 16 residues. The V gene lost 0 bases and the J gene lost 2 bases, with 16 bases spanning the gap. Germline V CDR1 and CDR2: SQVTM, ANQGSEA. The CDR3 sequence is CSVEDLERNKQETQYF. CDR3 nucleotide sequence: TGCAGCGTTGAAGATCTGGAGCGGAACAAGCAAGAGACCCAGTACTTC.

This chain joins TRBV10-3 and TRBJ2-3; D uncertain. Germline assignment: CDR1 ENHRY and CDR2 SYGVKD. The CDR3 length is 14 residues. Between the trimmed V and J ends, which lost 3 bases and 8 bases, there was a span of 15 bases. CDR3: CAISDNAQKATQYF. CDR3 nucleotide sequence: TGTGCCATCAGTGATAACGCACAGAAGGCTACGCAGTATTTT.

This clonotype was seen a handful of times. The chain couples TRBV11-2 to TRBJ2-3; 8 bases are a match to TRBD2. Looked up from germline, CDR1 is SGHAT and CDR2 is FQNNGV. The CDR3 extends over 15 amino acids. J was trimmed by 4 bases and V by 5 bases; bases with no gene match: 8. Here the CDR3 DNA reads TGTGCCAGCAGCCCACGGCGGGAGGCGGCAGATACGCAGTATTTT. This codes for CASSPRREAADTQYF.

The rearrangement links TRBV6-2 or TRBV6-3 to TRBJ2-1; no reliable D call. CDR1 is MNHEY, CDR2 SVGEGT, per germline. The CDR3 length is 12 residues. With 7 bases removed from V and 4 bases from J, the gap between germline ends came to 8 bases. CDR3 DNA: TGTGCCAGCACCTCACAATACAATGAGCAGTTCTTC. It yields the protein CASTSQYNEQFF.

The gene calls are TRBV5-1 and TRBJ2-7; no clear D. CDR1 is SGHRS, CDR2 YFSETQ, per germline. Trimming pared 0 bases from V and 6 bases from J, leaving 13 bases between. CDR3 length: 14 residues. The CDR3 nucleotides are TGCGCCAGCAGCTTGGATACCCACACGGGCGAGCAGTACTTC. Translation gives CASSLDTHTGEQYF.

V usage is TRBV4-2 and J usage is TRBJ2-7; possible D gene TRBD1, 5 bases. The V and J ends lost 7 bases and 6 bases respectively, with 19 bases between them. CDR1 LGHNA and CDR2 YNFKEQ come from the germline V gene. This CDR3 has 14 residues. The CDR3 region is CASTMLGATPEQYF. As DNA, the CDR3 is TGTGCCAGCACGATGTTAGGGGCCACACCCGAGCAGTACTTC.

This clonotype came up many times. V is TRBV20-1 and J is TRBJ1-1; 8 positions agree with TRBD1. The CDR3 totals 13 residues. Losses at the gene ends were 6 bases for V and 5 bases for J; bases not matched to a gene: 8. Per the germline V gene, CDR1 is DFQATT and CDR2 is SNEGSKA (reference sequence). The CDR3 DNA reads as TGCAGTGCCGATGACAGGGGAGGGACTGAAGCTTTCTTT. Translating gives CSADDRGGTEAFF.

This clonotype was seen more than once but under ten times. The DNA of the CDR3 is TGTGCCAGCAGGACCGGTCCTTCGGAGCAGTACTTC. Translation gives CASRTGPSEQYF. The chain is built from TRBV28 and TRBJ2-7; D gene unclear. The CDR3 runs 12 residues. Germline lookup yields CDR1 MDHEN and CDR2 SYDVKM. Trimming cost V 6 bases and J 7 bases, with 13 bases left between them.

This clonotype has at least ten counts. The J gene is TRBJ2-1, the V gene TRBV10-3; 8 bases match TRBD1. The CDR3 consists of 15 residues. CDR1 is ENHRY, CDR2 SYGVKD, per germline. Trimming at V came to 5 bases and at J to 2 bases, leaving 5 bases not matched to a gene. The CDR3: CAISKTGETYNEQFF. CDR3 sequence (DNA): TGTGCCATCAGTAAGACAGGGGAGACCTACAATGAGCAGTTCTTC.

The V and J genes are TRBV24-1 and TRBJ2-1; D ambiguous. CDR1 is KGHDR and CDR2 is SFDVKD in the germline V gene. With 1 base removed from V and 0 bases from J, the gap between germline ends came to 9 bases. CDR3 size: 16 residues. The CDR3 spells CATSDFVPDSYNEQFF. Here the CDR3 DNA reads TGTGCCACCAGTGATTTTGTCCCTGACTCCTACAATGAGCAGTTCTTC.

Only a few counts were recorded for this clonotype. This chain joins TRBV6-5 and TRBJ1-6; D unclear. The CDR3 runs 13 residues. Germline-derived CDR1 and CDR2 are MNHEY and SVGAGI. The V and J ends lost 7 bases and 7 bases respectively, with 11 bases between them. CDR3 DNA: TGTGCCAGCAAGTATACCCCCAATTCACCCCTCCACTTT. Translated: CASKYTPNSPLHF.

A word on this clonotype: One end of the junction does not line up with germline, which may come from a read error. The rearrangement links TRBV20-1 to TRBJ1-4; D perhaps matches TRBD1 (6 bases). Germline V gene sequence: CDR1 DFQATT, CDR2 SNEGSKA (reference sequence). The CDR3 runs to 16 residues. The CDR3 protein is CCARNTGPATNEKLFF. The CDR3 bases are TGCTGTGCTAGAAATACAGGGCCCGCAACTAATGAAAAACTGTTTTTT.

There are a few counts of this clonotype. In DNA form, the CDR3 reads TGTGCCAGCAGCTCCCCGCCCGCGACAGATACGCAGTATTTT. This codes for CASSSPPATDTQYF. The chain has TRBV7-9 and TRBJ2-3; D call uncertain. This CDR3 is 14 amino acids long. V lost 4 bases and J lost 3, with 11 bases in between. Germline V gene lookup returns CDR1 SEHNR and CDR2 FQNEAQ (reference sequence).